The sequence of this T cell receptor beta chain was determined in a study of response to subunit inactivated influenza vaccine. Broader study findings: Authors suggested few new T cells are recruited by each seasonal influenza vaccination.

TCRdb passed the RT-PCR reads through MiXCR, listing each CDR3 protein once. The sample lists about 780,000 distinct CDR3 sequences, approximately 18% occurring once. Germline V gene sequence: CDR1 SGHRS, CDR2 YFSETQ. The CDR3 loop spans 16 amino acids. The trim removed 4 bases at V and 4 bases at J, leaving 6 bases unmatched. For this clonotype: Antigen: not known.

The material sequenced was PBMCs from blood, taken more than 4 days after vaccination. The TCR was taken from a man in his fifties or sixties who received an inactivated influenza vaccine. This chain connects TRBV5-1 to TRBJ2-2, with TRBD1 matching over 11 bases. The chain's CDR3 is CASSLGQGASTGELFF. The CDR3 nucleotides are TGCGCCAGCAGCCTCGGACAGGGGGCGTCCACCGGGGAGCTGTTTTTT.